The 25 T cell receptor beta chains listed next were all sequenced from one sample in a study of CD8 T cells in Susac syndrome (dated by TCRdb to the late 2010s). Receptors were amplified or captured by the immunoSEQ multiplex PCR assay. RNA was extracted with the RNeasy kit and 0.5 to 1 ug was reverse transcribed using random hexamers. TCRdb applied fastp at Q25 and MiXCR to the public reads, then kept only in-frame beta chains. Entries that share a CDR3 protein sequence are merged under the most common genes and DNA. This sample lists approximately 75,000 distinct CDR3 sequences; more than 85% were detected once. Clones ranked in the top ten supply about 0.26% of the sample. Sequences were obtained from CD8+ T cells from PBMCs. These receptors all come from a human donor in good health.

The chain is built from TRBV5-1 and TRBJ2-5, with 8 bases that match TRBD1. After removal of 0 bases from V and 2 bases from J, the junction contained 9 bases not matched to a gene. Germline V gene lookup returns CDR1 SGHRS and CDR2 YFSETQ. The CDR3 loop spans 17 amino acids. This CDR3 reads CASSLDGGRGQQETQYF. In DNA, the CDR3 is TGCGCCAGCAGCTTGGACGGTGGCAGGGGGCAGCAAGAGACCCAGTACTTC.

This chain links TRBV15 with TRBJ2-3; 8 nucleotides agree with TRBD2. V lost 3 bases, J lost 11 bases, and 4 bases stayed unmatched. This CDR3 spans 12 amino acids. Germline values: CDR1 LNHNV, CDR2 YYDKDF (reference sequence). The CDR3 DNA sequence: TGTGCCACCAGCAGCCTAGCGGGTTTGCAGTATTTT. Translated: CATSSLAGLQYF.

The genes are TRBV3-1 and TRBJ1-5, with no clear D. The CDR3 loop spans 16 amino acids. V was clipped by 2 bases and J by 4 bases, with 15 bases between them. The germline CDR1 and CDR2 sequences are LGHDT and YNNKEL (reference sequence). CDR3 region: CASSQKRAGRNQPQHF. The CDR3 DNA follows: TGTGCCAGCAGCCAAAAGCGGGCGGGTCGGAATCAGCCCCAGCATTTT.

Here the CDR3 reads CASSPERGRYNEQFF. The CDR3 region has the DNA TGTGCCAGCAGTCCCGAGCGGGGAAGGTACAATGAGCAGTTCTTC. The chain couples TRBV27 to TRBJ2-1; TRBD2 aligns across 7 bases. CDR3 length: 15 residues. The ends lost 5 bases at V and 4 bases at J; junction bases unmatched: 8. Looked up from germline, CDR1 is MNHEY and CDR2 is SMNVEV (reference sequence).

The CDR3 is CASRVTSRNTEAFF. The DNA of the CDR3 is TGTGCCAGTAGGGTTACCTCTCGGAACACTGAAGCTTTCTTT. The chain couples TRBV19 to TRBJ1-1, with D hard to call. Looked up from germline, CDR1 is LNHDA and CDR2 is SQIVND (reference sequence). CDR3 length: 14 residues. Trimming removed 6 bases from V and 1 base from J, with 12 bases in between.

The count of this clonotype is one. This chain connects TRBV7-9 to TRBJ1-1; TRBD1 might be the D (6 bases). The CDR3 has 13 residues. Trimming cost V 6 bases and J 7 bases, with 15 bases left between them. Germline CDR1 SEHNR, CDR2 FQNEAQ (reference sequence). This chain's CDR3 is CASSQGAGVEAFF. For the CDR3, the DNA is TGTGCCAGCAGTCAAGGGGCAGGGGTTGAAGCTTTCTTT.

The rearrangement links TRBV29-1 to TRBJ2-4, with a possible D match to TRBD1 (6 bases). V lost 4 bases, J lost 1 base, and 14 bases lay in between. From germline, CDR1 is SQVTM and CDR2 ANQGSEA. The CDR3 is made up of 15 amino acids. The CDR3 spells CSVVIAGDAKNIQYF. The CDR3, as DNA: TGCAGCGTTGTAATAGCAGGGGACGCCAAAAACATTCAGTACTTC.

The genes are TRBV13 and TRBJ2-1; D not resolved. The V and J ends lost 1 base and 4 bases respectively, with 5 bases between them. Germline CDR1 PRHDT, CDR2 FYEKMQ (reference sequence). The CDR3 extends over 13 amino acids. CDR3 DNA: TGTGCCAGCAGCTTAGTGAAATACAATGAGCAGTTCTTC. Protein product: CASSLVKYNEQFF.

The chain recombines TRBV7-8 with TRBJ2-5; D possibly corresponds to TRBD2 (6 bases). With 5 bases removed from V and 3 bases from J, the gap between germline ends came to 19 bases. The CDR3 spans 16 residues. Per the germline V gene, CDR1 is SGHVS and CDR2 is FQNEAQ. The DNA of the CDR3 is TGTGCCAGCAGCCCGTCGTGGGCGGGGATGGAAGAGACCCAGTACTTC. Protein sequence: CASSPSWAGMEETQYF.

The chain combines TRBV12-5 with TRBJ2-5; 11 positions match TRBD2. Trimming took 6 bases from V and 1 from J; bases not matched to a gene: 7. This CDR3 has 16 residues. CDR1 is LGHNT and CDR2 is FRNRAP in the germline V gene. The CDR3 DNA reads TGTGCTAGTGGCCGATCTAGCGGGGGGCTCCAAGAGACCCAGTACTTC. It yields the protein CASGRSSGGLQETQYF.

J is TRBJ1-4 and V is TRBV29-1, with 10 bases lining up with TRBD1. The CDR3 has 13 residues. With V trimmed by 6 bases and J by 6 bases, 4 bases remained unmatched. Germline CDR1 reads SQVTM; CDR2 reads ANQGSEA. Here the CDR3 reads CSVIGQGDEKLFF. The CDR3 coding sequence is TGCAGCGTCATCGGACAGGGGGATGAAAAACTGTTTTTT.

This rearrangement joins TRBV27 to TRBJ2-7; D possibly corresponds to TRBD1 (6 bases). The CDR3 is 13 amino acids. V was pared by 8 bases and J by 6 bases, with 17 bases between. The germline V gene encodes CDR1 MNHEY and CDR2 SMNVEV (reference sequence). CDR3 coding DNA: TGTGCCAGCTTTGGTCGTGGGGGCGTCGAGCAGTACTTC. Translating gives CASFGRGGVEQYF.

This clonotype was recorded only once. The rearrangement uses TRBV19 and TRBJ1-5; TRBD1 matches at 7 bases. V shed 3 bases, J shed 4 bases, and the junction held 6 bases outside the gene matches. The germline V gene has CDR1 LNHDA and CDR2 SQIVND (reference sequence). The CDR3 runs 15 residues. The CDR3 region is CASSMFGTANQPQHF. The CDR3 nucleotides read TGTGCCAGTAGTATGTTCGGGACAGCGAATCAGCCCCAGCATTTT.

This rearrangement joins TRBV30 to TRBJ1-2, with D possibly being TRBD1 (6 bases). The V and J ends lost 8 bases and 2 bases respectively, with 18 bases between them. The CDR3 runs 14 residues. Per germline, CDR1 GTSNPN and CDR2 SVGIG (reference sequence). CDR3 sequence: CARDDLGGNYGYTF. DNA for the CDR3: TGTGCCCGGGACGATCTAGGGGGGAACTATGGCTACACCTTC.

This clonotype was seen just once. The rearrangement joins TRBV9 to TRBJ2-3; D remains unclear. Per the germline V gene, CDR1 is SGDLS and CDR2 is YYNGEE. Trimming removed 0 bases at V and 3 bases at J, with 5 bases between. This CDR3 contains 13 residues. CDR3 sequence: CASSVVPTDTQYF. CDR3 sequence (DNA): TGTGCCAGCAGCGTAGTGCCTACAGATACGCAGTATTTT.

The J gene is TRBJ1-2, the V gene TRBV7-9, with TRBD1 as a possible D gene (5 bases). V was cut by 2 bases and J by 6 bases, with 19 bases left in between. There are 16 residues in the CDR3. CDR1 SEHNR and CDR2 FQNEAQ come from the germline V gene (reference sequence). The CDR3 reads CASSLLSWGRGHGYTF. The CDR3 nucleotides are TGTGCCAGCAGCTTATTATCCTGGGGACGTGGGCATGGCTACACCTTC.

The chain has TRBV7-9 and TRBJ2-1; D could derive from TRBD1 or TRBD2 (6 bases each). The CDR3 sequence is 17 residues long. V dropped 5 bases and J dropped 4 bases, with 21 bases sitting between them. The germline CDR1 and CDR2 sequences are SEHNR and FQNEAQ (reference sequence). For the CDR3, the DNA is TGTGCCAGCAGCCCGATTCCGGGGGCCTCCCCTTACAATGAGCAGTTCTTC. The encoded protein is CASSPIPGASPYNEQFF.

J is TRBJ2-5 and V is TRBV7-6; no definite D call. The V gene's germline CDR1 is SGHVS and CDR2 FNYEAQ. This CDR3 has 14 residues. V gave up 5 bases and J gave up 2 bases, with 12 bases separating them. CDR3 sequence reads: CASSGGGNQETQYF. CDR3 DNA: TGTGCCAGCAGCGGCGGCGGAAATCAAGAGACCCAGTACTTC. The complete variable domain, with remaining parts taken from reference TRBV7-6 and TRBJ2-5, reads GAGVSQSPRYKVTKRGQDVALRCDPISGHVSLYWYRQALGQGPEFLTYFNYEAQQDKSGLPNDRFSAERPEGSISTLTIQRTEQRDSAMYRCASSGGGNQETQYFGPGTRLLVL.

DNA of the CDR3: TGTGCCAGCAGTTTAAATCCCGGGGCCACAGAGACCCAGTACTTC. Translating gives CASSLNPGATETQYF. V usage is TRBV28 and J usage is TRBJ2-5; D may correspond to TRBD1 or TRBD2 (5 bases each). The CDR3 covers 15 residues. Deletions cut 2 bases from V and 4 bases from J, with 14 bases between. Germline assignment: CDR1 MDHEN and CDR2 SYDVKM. The entire variable domain, with the rest obtained from reference TRBV28 and TRBJ2-5, is as follows: DVKVTQSSRYLVKRTGEKVFLECVQDMDHENMFWYRQDPGLGLRLIYFSYDVKMKEKGDIPEGYSVSREKKERFSLILESASTNQTSMYLCASSLNPGATETQYFGPGTRLLVL.

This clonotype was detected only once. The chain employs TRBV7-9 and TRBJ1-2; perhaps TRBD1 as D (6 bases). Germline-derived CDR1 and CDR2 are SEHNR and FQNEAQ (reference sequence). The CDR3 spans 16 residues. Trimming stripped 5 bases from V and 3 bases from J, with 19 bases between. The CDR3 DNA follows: TGTGCCAGCAGCCCGCTCCTTATGGGGGGCCACTATGGCTACACCTTC. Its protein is CASSPLLMGGHYGYTF.

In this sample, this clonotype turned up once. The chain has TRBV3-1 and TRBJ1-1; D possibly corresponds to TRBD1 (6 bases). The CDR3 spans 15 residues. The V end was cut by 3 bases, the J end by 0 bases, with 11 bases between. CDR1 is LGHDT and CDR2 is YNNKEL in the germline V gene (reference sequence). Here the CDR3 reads CASSHRTVMNTEAFF. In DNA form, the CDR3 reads TGTGCCAGCAGCCATAGGACAGTCATGAACACTGAAGCTTTCTTT.

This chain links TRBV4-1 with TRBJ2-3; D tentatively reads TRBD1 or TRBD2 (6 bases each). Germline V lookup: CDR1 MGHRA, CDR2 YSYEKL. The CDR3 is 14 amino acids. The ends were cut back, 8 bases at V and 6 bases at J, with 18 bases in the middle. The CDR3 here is CASRDPGARDTQYF. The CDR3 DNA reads TGCGCCAGCCGGGATCCGGGGGCTAGGGATACGCAGTATTTT.

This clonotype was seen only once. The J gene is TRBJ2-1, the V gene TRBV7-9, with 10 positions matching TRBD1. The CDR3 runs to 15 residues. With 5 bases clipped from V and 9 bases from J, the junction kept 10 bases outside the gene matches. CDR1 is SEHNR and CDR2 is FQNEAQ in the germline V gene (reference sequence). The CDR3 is CASSRGDRGPGEQFF. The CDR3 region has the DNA TGTGCCAGCAGCCGCGGGGACAGGGGACCTGGTGAGCAGTTCTTC.

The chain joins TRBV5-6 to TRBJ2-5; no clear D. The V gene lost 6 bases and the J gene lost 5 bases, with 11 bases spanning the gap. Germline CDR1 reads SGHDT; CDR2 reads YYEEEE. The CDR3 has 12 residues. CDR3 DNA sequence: TGTGCCAGCACCATCGAGGTGGAGACCCAGTACTTC. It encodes CASTIEVETQYF.

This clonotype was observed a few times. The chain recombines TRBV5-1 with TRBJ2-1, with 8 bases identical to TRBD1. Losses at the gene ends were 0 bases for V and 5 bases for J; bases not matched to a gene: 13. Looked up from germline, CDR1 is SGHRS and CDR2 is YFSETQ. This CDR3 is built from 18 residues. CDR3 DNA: TGCGCCAGCAGCTTGGCGGCCTCCGGGACAGGTACTAACAATGAGCAGTTCTTC. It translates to CASSLAASGTGTNNEQFF.